This record concerns one TCR beta chain sequence. This specimen belongs to a study of blood T cell repertoires in COVID-19. Study context: The United States, Italy and Spain were the sources of the acute and convalescent COVID-19 samples. PBMCs, B-cell-depleted T cells, or T cells provided the cDNA or gDNA that made up the material.

Original processing notes: Cell counts per sample came from amplifying reference gene primers. Sequencing used immunoSEQ multiplex PCR; TCRdb keeps in-frame clones, though not all of them. From that table come the V and J calls and clone size; the DNA was used to work out D and trimming. The table shows fewer than 250,000 clones, with approximately 82% occurring only once. Germline CDR1 is LGHDT and CDR2 is YNNKEL (reference sequence). This CDR3 region has 15 residues. The V gene end was trimmed by 6 bases and the J gene end by 5 bases; junction bases not matched to a gene: 8. Input material: peripheral blood. V and J are TRBV3-1 (or the pseudogene TRBV3-2) and TRBJ2-2; 8 bases map to TRBD1. The receptor was derived from a man aged 50-59 years with active or convalescent COVID-19. The CDR3 coding sequence is TGTGCCAGCAGTCTCAGGACAGGGTGGACCGGGGAGCTGTTTTTT. This sequence encodes CASSLRTGWTGELFF.